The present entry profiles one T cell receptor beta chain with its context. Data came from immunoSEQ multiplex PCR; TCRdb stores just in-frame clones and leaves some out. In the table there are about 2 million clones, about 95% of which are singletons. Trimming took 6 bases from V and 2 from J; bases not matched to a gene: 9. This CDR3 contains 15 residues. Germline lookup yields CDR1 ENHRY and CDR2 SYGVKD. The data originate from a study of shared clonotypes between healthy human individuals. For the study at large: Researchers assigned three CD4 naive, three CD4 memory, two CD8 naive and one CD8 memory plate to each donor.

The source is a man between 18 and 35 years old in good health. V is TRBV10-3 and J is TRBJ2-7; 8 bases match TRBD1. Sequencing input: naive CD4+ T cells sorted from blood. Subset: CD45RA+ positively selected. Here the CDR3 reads CAIRNPGQATYEQYF. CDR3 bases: TGTGCCATCAGAAACCCGGGACAGGCCACCTACGAGCAGTACTTC.